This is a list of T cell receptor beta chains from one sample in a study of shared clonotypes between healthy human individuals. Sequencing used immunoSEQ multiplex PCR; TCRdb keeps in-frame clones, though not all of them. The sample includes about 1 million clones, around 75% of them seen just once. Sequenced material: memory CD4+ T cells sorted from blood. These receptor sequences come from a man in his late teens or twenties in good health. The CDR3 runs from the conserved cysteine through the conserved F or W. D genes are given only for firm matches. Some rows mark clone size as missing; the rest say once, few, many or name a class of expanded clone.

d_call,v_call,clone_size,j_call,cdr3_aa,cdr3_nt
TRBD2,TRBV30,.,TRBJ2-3,CAWRLAGTDTQYF,TGTGCCTGGAGACTAGCGGGAACAGATACGCAGTATTTT
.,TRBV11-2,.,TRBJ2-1,CASSPRSAPYNEQFF,TGTGCCAGCAGCCCCAGGTCCGCCCCCTACAATGAGCAGTTCTTC
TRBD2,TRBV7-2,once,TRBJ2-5,CASSLGWGGSKETQYF,TGTGCCAGCAGCTTAGGATGGGGAGGGTCGAAAGAGACCCAGTACTTC
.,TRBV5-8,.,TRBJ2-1,CASTKEGDSYNEQFF,TGTGCCAGCACCAAAGAAGGGGACTCCTACAATGAGCAGTTCTTC
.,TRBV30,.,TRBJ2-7,CAWSDRTEQYF,TGTGCCTGGAGTGATCGGACCGAGCAGTACTTC
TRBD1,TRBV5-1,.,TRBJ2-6,CASSPGTEFSGANVLTF,TGCGCCAGCAGCCCCGGGACAGAATTCTCTGGGGCCAACGTCCTGACTTTC
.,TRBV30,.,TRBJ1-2,CAHQHLTQRRYYGYTF,TGTGCCCACCAACACTTAACACAGAGAAGGTACTATGGCTACACCTTC
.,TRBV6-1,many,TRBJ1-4,CASRMGHDEKLFF,TGTGCCAGCAGGATGGGACACGATGAAAAACTGTTTTTT
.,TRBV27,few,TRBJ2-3,CASSASTDTQYF,TGTGCCAGCAGTGCTAGCACAGATACGCAGTATTTT
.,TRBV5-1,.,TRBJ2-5,CASSLAPRPQETQYF,TGCGCCAGCAGCTTGGCTCCGAGGCCACAAGAGACCCAGTACTTC
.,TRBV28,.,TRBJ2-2,CASSFPRVTGELFF,TGTGCCAGCAGTTTTCCCAGGGTCACCGGGGAGCTGTTTTTT
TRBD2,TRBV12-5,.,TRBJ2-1,CASVRLAGAGSYNEQFF,TGTGCTAGTGTCCGACTAGCGGGAGCCGGCTCCTACAATGAGCAGTTCTTC
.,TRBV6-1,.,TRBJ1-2,CASSEAGQGPYGYTF,TGTGCCAGCAGTGAAGCGGGCCAGGGCCCATATGGCTACACCTTC
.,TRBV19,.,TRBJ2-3,CASSIASTDTQYF,TGTGCCAGTAGTATAGCGAGCACAGATACGCAGTATTTT
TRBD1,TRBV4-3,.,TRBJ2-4,CASSLDRGANIQYF,TGCGCCAGCAGCCTTGACAGGGGAGCAAACATTCAGTACTTC
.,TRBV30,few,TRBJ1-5,CAWSVWGNLDSAQHF,TGTGCCTGGAGTGTATGGGGAAATTTGGATTCGGCCCAGCATTTT
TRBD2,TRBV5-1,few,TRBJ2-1,CASSLSAPLSRLAGVPSYNEQFF,TGCGCCAGCAGCTTGAGTGCCCCCTTATCGAGACTAGCGGGAGTACCCTCCTACAATGAGCAGTTCTTC
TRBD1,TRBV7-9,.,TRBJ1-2,CASSPDRVYGYTF,TGTGCCAGCAGCCCAGACAGGGTCTATGGCTACACCTTC
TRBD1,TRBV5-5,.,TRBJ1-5,CASSLTYEGQGLTPQHF,TGTGCCAGCAGCCTGACATACGAGGGACAGGGGCTAACGCCCCAGCATTTT
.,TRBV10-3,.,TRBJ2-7,CAISWVLSYEQYF,TGTGCCATCAGTTGGGTACTCTCCTACGAGCAGTACTTC
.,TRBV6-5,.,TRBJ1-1,CASSYSSGAWYTEAFF,TGTGCCAGCAGTTACTCTTCCGGGGCGTGGTACACTGAAGCTTTCTTT
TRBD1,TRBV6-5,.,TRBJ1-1,CASSYGTELNTEAFF,TGTGCCAGCAGTTACGGGACAGAGTTAAATACTGAAGCTTTCTTT
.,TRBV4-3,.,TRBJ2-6,CASSQGSTGANVLTF,TGCGCCAGCAGCCAAGGAAGTACTGGGGCCAACGTCCTGACTTTC
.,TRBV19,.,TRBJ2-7,CASSVFRFEEQYF,TGTGCCAGTAGTGTCTTCCGGTTTGAGGAGCAGTACTTC
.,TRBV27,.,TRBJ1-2,CASRSGAPVYGYTF,TGTGCCAGCAGGTCGGGGGCCCCTGTCTATGGCTACACCTTC
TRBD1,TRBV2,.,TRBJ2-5,CASHRQGETQYF,TGTGCCAGCCACCGACAGGGAGAGACCCAGTACTTC
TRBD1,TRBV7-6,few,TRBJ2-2,CASSRGTGPTGELFF,TGTGCCAGCAGTCGCGGGACAGGTCCCACCGGGGAGCTGTTTTTT
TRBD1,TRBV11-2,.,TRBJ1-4,CASSLETGGGEKLFF,TGTGCCAGCAGCTTGGAGACAGGGGGCGGAGAAAAACTGTTTTTT
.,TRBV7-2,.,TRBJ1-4,CASSYMANEKLFF,TGTGCCAGCAGCTACATGGCTAATGAAAAACTGTTTTTT
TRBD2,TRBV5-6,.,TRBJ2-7,CASSFGLAGAETYEQYF,TGTGCCAGCAGCTTCGGGCTAGCGGGGGCCGAGACCTACGAGCAGTACTTC
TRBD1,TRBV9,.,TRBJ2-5,CASSVGTGNVGTQYF,TGTGCCAGCAGCGTAGGGACAGGGAACGTCGGGACCCAGTACTTC
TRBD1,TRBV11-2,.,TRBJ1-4,CASSLATGGREKLFF,TGTGCCAGCAGCTTAGCGACAGGGGGCAGAGAAAAACTGTTTTTT
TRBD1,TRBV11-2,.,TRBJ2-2,CASSRGGPKGELFF,TGTGCCAGCAGTCGAGGGGGCCCCAAGGGGGAGCTGTTTTTT
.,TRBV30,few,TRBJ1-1,CAWSDTGRAEAFF,TGTGCCTGGAGTGATACGGGCAGGGCTGAAGCTTTCTTT
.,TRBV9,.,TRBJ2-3,CASSVRAVETDTQYF,TGTGCCAGCAGCGTCCGGGCCGTAGAGACAGATACGCAGTATTTT
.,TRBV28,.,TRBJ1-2,CASWFSGRLGGYTF,TGTGCCAGCTGGTTTTCGGGCCGCCTCGGAGGCTACACCTTC
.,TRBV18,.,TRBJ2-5,CASSPPGKGGEETQYF,TGTGCCAGCTCACCACCGGGCAAGGGCGGGGAAGAGACCCAGTACTTC
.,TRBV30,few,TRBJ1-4,CAWSQGVDEKLFF,TGTGCCTGGTCCCAAGGGGTAGACGAAAAACTGTTTTTT